This T cell receptor beta chain came from a study of T cell responses to AZD1222 COVID-19 vaccine. Study details: Second-dose intervals of approximately 4 or approximately 12 weeks were pooled.

Clones were read by immunoSEQ multiplex PCR, and TCRdb kept only the in-frame ones, dropping some. The sample lists 120,000 or so clones, more than 80% occurring once. The sample here was peripheral blood, taken on day 0 of AZD1222 vaccination. The sequence was collected from an adult in good health.

The CDR3 sequence: CASSLAVRGYTF. The CDR3 DNA sequence: TGTGCCAGCAGCCTTGCGGTAAGAGGCTACACCTTC. The V gene is TRBV12-3 or TRBV12-4, the J gene TRBJ1-2; no clear D. Trimming left V 6 bases short and J 8 bases short, with 13 bases between. This CDR3 has 12 amino acids.